This T cell receptor beta chain was retrieved from a study of blood T cell repertoires in COVID-19 (dated by TCRdb to the early 2020s). With respect to the entire study: Collaborator samples came from the United States, Italy and Spain and covered acute and convalescent phases of COVID-19. The material from the prospective study consisted of cDNA or gDNA derived from T cells, B-cell-depleted T cells, or PBMCs. The samples were drawn from the first 160 participants of the ongoing ImmuneRACE study and from over 950 subjects provided by 6 global collaborators. HLA class I and class II types, where available, came from metadata supplied by the sample provider rather than from assay-based typing. The repertoires were released in a freely available public database intended as a resource for research on the immune response to SARS-CoV-2. Sample metadata almost always included a de-identified subject ID, COVID-19 status, age in years and sex. The dataset comprised deeply sampled blood TCRbeta repertoires from subjects exposed to, actively infected with, or recovered from COVID-19.

Whole blood was collected in K2EDTA tubes by collaborating institutions according to the institutions' own protocols. For TCRbeta analysis, collaborator samples were shipped as frozen whole blood, as isolated PBMCs, or as DNA extracted from either sample type. The CDR1 and CDR2 encoded by the germline V gene are SGHTA and FQGNSA. Trimmed from V: 5 bases; trimmed from J: 7 bases; junction bases lacking a gene match: 11. Counted from cysteine to phenylalanine, this CDR3 has 15 amino acids. The sequence is cut down to CDR3 DNA, 45 bases in frame from base 1. Of note for this clone: The target of this receptor is not known. Nothing much larger sits one base from this clone, and base qualities are not available.

TCRbeta CDR3 regions were amplified from genomic DNA using the immunoSEQ Assay, a bias-controlled multiplex PCR. The authors processed their data as follows. The number of nucleated cells in each sample was estimated from the amplification of reference gene primers within the assay. Sequence reads were collapsed and filtered to measure the absolute abundance of every unique TCRbeta CDR3 rearrangement. For each sample, productive Simpson clonality was calculated as the square root of Simpson's diversity index over productive rearrangements. TCRdb retrieved this table from immuneACCESS and kept in-frame rearrangements only. Not all clones are present; in checked studies, unresolved V genes account for under half, and no reason is known for the remainder. V, J and clone size derive from that table, while D and trimming were established from the DNA sequence. Recorded for this sample are 71,000 or so clones; approximately 90% of them occurred a single time. The ten biggest clones cover approximately 5% of the sample.

Findings and caveats that apply to the study as a whole: The amount of clinical and demographic metadata varied by source and participant and was provided uncurated.

The clonotype was recovered from a woman between 18 and 29 years old with acute or convalescent COVID-19. The sequencing input was peripheral blood. This chain joins TRBV7-2 to TRBJ1-2, and 9 bases in between align with TRBD1. The bases are TGTGCCAGCAGCCACCCGGGACAGGGAGTATCTGGCTACACCTTC. Translated, this gives CASSHPGQGVSGYTF.